Presented here are 5 T cell receptor beta chains from one specimen sequenced in a study of blood T cells in healthy people across ages. Using a J-beta primer mix together with a sample-barcoded 5' primer, a second PCR was run for about 6 to 11 cycles. TCRdb itself ran the 5' RACE reads through MiXCR, one entry per CDR3 protein. In the table there are roughly 1.5 million distinct CDR3 sequences, 35% to 45% of which are singletons. Sequenced material: blood. The receptors originated from a woman between 18 and 30 years old in good health.

This chain's CDR3 is CASSPYPLTGANVLTF. In DNA form, the CDR3 reads TGTGCCAGCAGCCCTTACCCTCTAACTGGGGCCAACGTCCTGACTTTC. The chain is built from TRBV11-2 and TRBJ2-6; no clear D gene. Germline CDR1 SGHAT, CDR2 FQNNGV. This CDR3 is built from 16 residues. Trimming stripped 5 bases from V and 2 bases from J, with 13 bases between.

This clonotype was picked up a small number of times. The chain has TRBV9 and TRBJ2-1; 10 bases align to TRBD1. In germline, CDR1 is SGDLS, CDR2 YYNGEE. This CDR3 comprises 15 residues. Trimming removed 4 bases from V and 2 bases from J; junction bases left unmatched: 3. Written as DNA, the CDR3 is TGTGCCAGCAGCAAGGGACAGGGGACCTACAATGAGCAGTTCTTC. This codes for CASSKGQGTYNEQFF.

This clonotype was seen only a few times. The CDR3 is CSVQRDNNNEQFF. The CDR3 nucleotides are TGCAGCGTTCAAAGGGACAACAACAATGAGCAGTTCTTC. V gene TRBV29-1 combines with J gene TRBJ2-1; tentative D call: TRBD1 (6 bases). From germline, CDR1 is SQVTM and CDR2 ANQGSEA. There are 13 residues in the CDR3. Deletions cut 5 bases from V and 5 bases from J, with 13 bases between.

As DNA, the CDR3 is TGTGCCAGTAGTACTCCGGGGTATCTTAGCACAGATACGCAGTATTTT. Encoded protein: CASSTPGYLSTDTQYF. V is TRBV19 and J is TRBJ2-3; D might be TRBD2 (5 bases). Looked up from germline, CDR1 is LNHDA and CDR2 is SQIVND (reference sequence). Trimming took off 4 bases at V and 0 bases at J, with 14 bases between the two ends. This CDR3 has 16 residues.

In its sample, this clonotype was seen a few times. The chain recombines TRBV3-1 with TRBJ1-5; 7 bases fit TRBD1. The germline V gene encodes CDR1 LGHDT and CDR2 YNNKEL (reference sequence). The CDR3 length is 16 residues. V was clipped by 1 base and J by 4 bases; unmatched bases: 7. The CDR3 DNA sequence: TGTGCCAGCAGCCAAGGACAGGGAGTAGGGAATCAGCCCCAGCATTTT. Translating it yields CASSQGQGVGNQPQHF.